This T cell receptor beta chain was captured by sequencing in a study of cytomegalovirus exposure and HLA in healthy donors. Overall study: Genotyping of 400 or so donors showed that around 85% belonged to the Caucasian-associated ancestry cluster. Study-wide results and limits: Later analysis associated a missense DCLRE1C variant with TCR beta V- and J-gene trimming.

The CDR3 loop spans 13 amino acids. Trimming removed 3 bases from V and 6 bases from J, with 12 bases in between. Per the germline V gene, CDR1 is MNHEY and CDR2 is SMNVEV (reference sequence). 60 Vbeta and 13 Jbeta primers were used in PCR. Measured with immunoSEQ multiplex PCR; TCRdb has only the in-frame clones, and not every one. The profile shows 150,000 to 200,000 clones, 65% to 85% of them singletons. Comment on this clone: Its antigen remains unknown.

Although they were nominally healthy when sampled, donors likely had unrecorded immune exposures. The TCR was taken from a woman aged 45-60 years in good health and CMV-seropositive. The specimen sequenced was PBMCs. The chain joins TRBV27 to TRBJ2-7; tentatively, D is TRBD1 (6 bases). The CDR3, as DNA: TGTGCCAGCAGTTTGTACAGGGAAGTCGAGCAGTACTTC. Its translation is CASSLYREVEQYF.